What follows is one T cell receptor beta chain and its context. The sample is drawn from a study of blood T cell repertoires in COVID-19. Repertoires were generated with immunoSEQ multiplex PCR, while TCRdb's copy carries only in-frame clones and drops some. The sample holds a few hundred thousand clones, around 83% seen once. Germline V gene lookup returns CDR1 MNHEY and CDR2 SVGEGT. V dropped 5 bases and J dropped 4; count of bases not matched to a gene: 8. The CDR3 consists of 15 residues. This sequence joins TRBV6-2 or TRBV6-3 and TRBJ2-7; 10 nucleotides line up with TRBD2. The clonotype originates from a woman aged 40 to 50 who had recovered from COVID-19. Sequencing used peripheral blood. This chain's CDR3 is CASSDILAGIYEQYF. As DNA, the CDR3 is TGTGCCAGCAGTGACATACTAGCGGGGATATACGAGCAGTACTTC.